The next 28 T cell receptor beta chains were all read from a single sample in a study of T-cell reconstitution after alpha-beta-depleted transplantation in children. TCRbeta library construction was performed incorporating unique molecular identifiers. TCRdb fed the PCR reads into MiXCR, producing one record per CDR3 protein. The data hold over 100,000 distinct CDR3 sequences, with roughly 7.1% observed a single time. Sequenced material: PBMCs, taken before TCRalphabeta/CD19-depleted stem cell transplant. These receptors came from a boy aged 2 to 10 with acute lymphoblastic leukemia, due to receive a stem cell transplant.

The chain combines TRBV13 with TRBJ1-5; a weak D match, TRBD1 (6 bases). The V and J ends lost 5 bases and 11 bases respectively, with 22 bases between them. This CDR3 spans 15 amino acids. From germline, CDR1 is PRHDT and CDR2 FYEKMQ (reference sequence). The CDR3 sequence is CASSQSGRGLGAQHF. CDR3 nucleotides: TGTGCCAGCAGCCAAAGCGGCAGGGGCTTGGGAGCCCAGCATTTT.

The gene calls are TRBV12-3 or TRBV12-4 and TRBJ2-7; a possible D gene is TRBD1 (5 bases). The CDR3 runs 12 residues. Between the trimmed V and J ends, which lost 5 bases and 3 bases, there was a span of 8 bases. CDR3 amino acids: CASSTDSYEQYF. The CDR3 bases are TGTGCCAGCAGTACAGACAGCTACGAGCAGTACTTC.

This clonotype was picked up a small number of times. V is TRBV20-1 and J is TRBJ2-7; the match to TRBD1 covers 8 bases. CDR1 and CDR2 from the germline V gene are DFQATT and SNEGSKA (reference sequence). The CDR3 covers 12 residues. The V segment lost 6 bases and the J segment 10 bases; nucleotides outside the gene matches: 11. The CDR3 coding sequence is TGCAGTGCCCCCGACAGGGGTCCTCGTCAGTACTTC. This sequence encodes CSAPDRGPRQYF.

This clonotype has a count of ten or more. The chain combines TRBV15 with TRBJ2-1, with TRBD2 matching over 16 bases. Germline CDR1 reads LNHNV; CDR2 reads YYDKDF (reference sequence). The V and J ends lost 1 base and 2 bases, in that order; junction bases with no gene match: 5. This CDR3 contains 19 residues. The CDR3 coding sequence is TGTGCCACCAGCAGAGGGGGACTAGCGGGGGGGTTCGCCTACAATGAGCAGTTCTTC. Translation gives CATSRGGLAGGFAYNEQFF.

This chain connects TRBV3-1 to TRBJ2-5; 12 bases agree with TRBD2. V lost 1 base, J lost 2 bases, and 8 bases stayed unmatched. Germline lookup yields CDR1 LGHDT and CDR2 YNNKEL (reference sequence). The CDR3 totals 18 residues. The CDR3 region has the DNA TGTGCCAGCAGCCAAGTGCTAGCGGGGGGGCCACAACAAGAGACCCAGTACTTC. It codes for CASSQVLAGGPQQETQYF.

In its sample, this clonotype was seen a few times. The chain couples TRBV5-8 to TRBJ2-3; 9 positions match TRBD1. The V gene's germline CDR1 is SGHTS and CDR2 YDEGEE. V lost 2 bases and J lost 4; bases outside the gene matches: 5. The CDR3 contains 15 residues. Written as DNA, the CDR3 is TGTGCCAGCAGCTTCCGGGACAGGGACGCAGATACGCAGTATTTT. Residues: CASSFRDRDADTQYF. The full variable domain, rest sourced from reference TRBV5-8 and TRBJ2-3, is EAGVTQSPTHLIKTRGQQATLRCSPISGHTSVYWYQQALGLGLQFLLWYDEGEERNRGNFPPRFSGRQFPNYSSELNVNALELEDSALYLCASSFRDRDADTQYFGPGTRLTVL.

This clonotype has ten or more counts. The V call is TRBV7-8, the J call TRBJ1-1; D ambiguous. There are 16 residues in the CDR3. The germline gives CDR1 SGHVS, CDR2 FQNEAQ. Trimming pared 1 base from V and 4 bases from J, leaving 16 bases between. The CDR3 here is CASSLVGKLRATEAFF. The DNA for the CDR3 is TGTGCCAGCAGCTTAGTGGGGAAACTGCGGGCCACTGAAGCTTTCTTT.

This clonotype was seen ten or more times. The CDR3 bases are TGTGCCAGCAGTTTAGGGGGGAACGGCAATCAGCCCCAGCATTTT. The encoded protein is CASSLGGNGNQPQHF. This chain joins TRBV12-3 or TRBV12-4 and TRBJ1-5, with D possibly being TRBD1 (5 bases). The CDR3 covers 15 residues. The V and J ends lost 1 base and 2 bases respectively, with 9 bases between them.

This clonotype appeared many times. The junction shows a germline mismatch at one end, possibly a read error. This rearrangement joins TRBV12-3 or TRBV12-4 to TRBJ1-1; maybe TRBD1 (6 bases). The CDR3 runs to 13 residues. CDR3 DNA sequence: TGTGCCAGCAGTTACAGGGTGAAGACTGAAGCTTTCTTT. Its translation is CASSYRVKTEAFF.

This clonotype was seen only a few times. The chain joins TRBV5-1 to TRBJ2-7; D is undetermined. CDR1 SGHRS and CDR2 YFSETQ come from the germline V gene. The CDR3 is made up of 15 amino acids. V gave up 0 bases and J gave up 0 bases, with 10 bases separating them. This chain's CDR3 is CASSLDKAFSYEQYF. The DNA of the CDR3 is TGCGCCAGCAGCTTGGATAAAGCCTTCTCCTACGAGCAGTACTTC.

J is TRBJ2-7 and V is TRBV4-1; the match to TRBD1 covers 8 bases. Germline CDR1 is MGHRA and CDR2 is YSYEKL. Trimming at V came to 3 bases and at J to 3 bases, leaving 4 bases not matched to a gene. The CDR3 has 14 residues. CDR3 DNA: TGCGCCAGCAGCCAGTGGACAGGGAGCTACGAGCAGTACTTC. Encoded protein: CASSQWTGSYEQYF.

The chain recombines TRBV7-2 with TRBJ2-1, with TRBD2 matching 8 bases. CDR3 length: 15 residues. V lost 4 bases and J lost 7; bases outside the gene matches: 9. Germline assignment: CDR1 SGHTA and CDR2 FQGNSA. In DNA, the CDR3 is TGTGCCAGCAGCTCAACGGGGGGGCCTGGAAATGAGCAGTTCTTC. This codes for CASSSTGGPGNEQFF.

This clonotype occurred many times. The CDR3 DNA reads as TGTGCCAGCAGTTCCGGACTAGCGGGGGCAGATACGCAGTATTTT. Translation: CASSSGLAGADTQYF. This chain joins TRBV6-5 and TRBJ2-3, with 13 bases aligning to TRBD2. V was clipped by 4 bases and J by 4 bases; unmatched bases: 2. CDR3 size: 15 residues. Germline V gene lookup returns CDR1 MNHEY and CDR2 SVGAGI.

This clonotype showed up many times. The chain combines TRBV28 with TRBJ1-1; 8 bases map to TRBD1. The germline CDR1 and CDR2 sequences are MDHEN and SYDVKM. V trimming: 3 bases; J trimming: 4 bases; junction bases outside the gene matches: 4. The CDR3 loop spans 14 amino acids. CDR3 bases: TGTGCCAGCAGTTTTGCAACAGGGGGCACTGAAGCTTTCTTT. The encoded protein is CASSFATGGTEAFF.

The rearrangement links TRBV7-2 to TRBJ2-1, with 8 bases identical to TRBD2. Losses at the gene ends were 0 bases for V and 7 bases for J; bases not matched to a gene: 5. Germline V gives CDR1 SGHTA, CDR2 FQGNSA. CDR3 length: 15 amino acids. CDR3 sequence reads: CASSLAGRGGNEQFF. The CDR3 DNA is TGTGCCAGCAGCTTAGCGGGGCGCGGGGGGAATGAGCAGTTCTTC.

The gene calls are TRBV14 and TRBJ2-5; D is unclear. The length of the CDR3 is 12 residues. The V end was cut by 5 bases, the J end by 7 bases, with 11 bases between. Germline lookup yields CDR1 SGHDN and CDR2 FVKESK. The DNA for the CDR3 is TGTGCCAGCAGCTCAAAACATGGGACCCAGTACTTC. This encodes CASSSKHGTQYF.

The rearrangement uses TRBV5-1 and TRBJ2-5; 8 bases match TRBD2. With 3 bases clipped from V and 3 bases from J, the junction kept 7 bases outside the gene matches. The CDR3 loop spans 15 amino acids. The germline V gene encodes CDR1 SGHRS and CDR2 YFSETQ. Here the CDR3 reads CASSSVLAEEETQYF. DNA of the CDR3: TGCGCCAGCAGCTCGGTACTAGCGGAGGAAGAGACCCAGTACTTC.

This clonotype occurred many times. This chain links TRBV5-1 with TRBJ2-1; a possible D gene is TRBD2 (5 bases). Per germline, CDR1 SGHRS and CDR2 YFSETQ. The germline V and J ends were trimmed by 2 bases and 7 bases, with 13 bases remaining between them. The CDR3 contains 14 residues. The CDR3 coding sequence is TGCGCCAGCAGCTTATTTACGGGGTATAATGAGCAGTTCTTC. Translating it yields CASSLFTGYNEQFF.

V and J are TRBV5-6 and TRBJ2-1; 16 positions agree with TRBD2. The CDR3 runs to 17 residues. V lost 4 bases and J lost 3; bases outside the gene matches: 4. The germline V gene encodes CDR1 SGHDT and CDR2 YYEEEE. The CDR3 DNA is TGTGCCAGCAGCGGGACTAGCGGGGGGGCTTTCTACAATGAGCAGTTCTTC. It is translated as CASSGTSGGAFYNEQFF.

This chain connects TRBV12-3 or TRBV12-4 to TRBJ2-7; TRBD2 is a possible D gene (6 bases). V was shortened by 2 bases and J by 2 bases, with 13 bases between the two germline ends. The CDR3 extends over 15 amino acids. This chain's CDR3 is CASSLRAGRTYEQYF. Here the CDR3 DNA reads TGTGCCAGCAGTTTACGGGCGGGAAGGACCTACGAGCAGTACTTC.

The chain recombines TRBV6-9 with TRBJ1-5, with D possibly TRBD1 on 5 matching bases. The CDR3 extends over 24 amino acids. Germline CDR1 is MNHGY and CDR2 is SVAAGI. V lost 0 bases, J lost 0 bases, and 33 bases lay in between. DNA for the CDR3: TGTGCCAGCAGTTATTCTAGGACCTCTTTTTTTCTCCGGGGGGTCACCCATAGCAATCAGCCCCAGCATTTT. Translation: CASSYSRTSFFLRGVTHSNQPQHF.

In its sample, this clonotype was seen many times. The chain joins TRBV7-2 to TRBJ1-5; TRBD1 matches 8 bases. CDR1 SGHTA and CDR2 FQGNSA come from the germline V gene. V trimming: 4 bases; J trimming: 3 bases; junction bases outside the gene matches: 11. This CDR3 region has 17 residues. DNA of the CDR3: TGTGCCAGCAGCTCCGGAGGACAGGGACGGAACAATCAGCCCCAGCATTTT. Protein: CASSSGGQGRNNQPQHF.

The chain links TRBV7-9 to TRBJ2-1; either TRBD1 or TRBD2 may supply D (5 bases each). Germline V gene lookup returns CDR1 SEHNR and CDR2 FQNEAQ (reference sequence). The germline V and J ends were trimmed by 5 bases and 8 bases, with 19 bases remaining between them. The CDR3 contains 15 residues. CDR3 sequence reads: CASSRPTRGTDEQFF. The CDR3 DNA follows: TGTGCCAGCAGCCGCCCTACCCGGGGCACCGATGAGCAGTTCTTC.

J is TRBJ2-3 and V is TRBV19, with 8 bases identical to TRBD1. Germline CDR1 and CDR2: LNHDA and SQIVND (reference sequence). The CDR3 totals 16 residues. V dropped 4 bases and J dropped 3; count of bases not matched to a gene: 9. CDR3 coding DNA: TGTGCCAGTAGTACCCCCGACAGGGGATCGACAGATACGCAGTATTTT. It codes for CASSTPDRGSTDTQYF.

The chain couples TRBV6-1 to TRBJ1-5; D remains ambiguous. CDR1 is MNHNS and CDR2 is SASEGT in the germline V gene. This CDR3 comprises 16 residues. Trimming shortened V by 7 bases and J by 0 bases, and 16 bases separated the two germline ends. The CDR3: CASTPRVEVSNQPQHF. CDR3 bases: TGTGCCAGCACCCCCCGAGTTGAAGTTAGCAATCAGCCCCAGCATTTT.

This clonotype was counted a few times. The V and J genes are TRBV6-6 and TRBJ2-7; D may be TRBD1 (6 bases). V lost 5 bases and J 6 bases, leaving 8 bases between the germline ends. This CDR3 has 11 amino acids. Germline V gene sequence: CDR1 MNHNY, CDR2 SVGAGI (reference sequence). The CDR3 region has the DNA TGTGCCAGCAGTGGGGGCCTCGAGCAGTACTTC. It codes for CASSGGLEQYF.

This clonotype showed up just a few times. The J gene is TRBJ2-7, the V gene TRBV29-1; either TRBD1 or TRBD2 may fit D (5 bases each). Trimming stripped 4 bases from V and 2 bases from J, with 18 bases between. In germline, CDR1 is SQVTM, CDR2 ANQGSEA. This CDR3 is 15 amino acids long. As DNA, the CDR3 is TGCAGCGTTGTGACCCCGGGACGGCCTGCCTACGAGCAGTACTTC. The encoded protein is CSVVTPGRPAYEQYF.

In this sample, this clonotype turned up a few times. CDR3 bases: TGCGCCAGCAGCTTTCACAGGGGGTACGAGCAGTACTTC. This gives the protein CASSFHRGYEQYF. The chain uses TRBV5-1 and TRBJ2-7, with 8 bases fitting TRBD1. CDR1 is SGHRS, CDR2 YFSETQ, per germline. The CDR3 has 13 amino acids. The V gene end was trimmed by 2 bases and the J gene end by 4 bases; junction bases not matched to a gene: 2.